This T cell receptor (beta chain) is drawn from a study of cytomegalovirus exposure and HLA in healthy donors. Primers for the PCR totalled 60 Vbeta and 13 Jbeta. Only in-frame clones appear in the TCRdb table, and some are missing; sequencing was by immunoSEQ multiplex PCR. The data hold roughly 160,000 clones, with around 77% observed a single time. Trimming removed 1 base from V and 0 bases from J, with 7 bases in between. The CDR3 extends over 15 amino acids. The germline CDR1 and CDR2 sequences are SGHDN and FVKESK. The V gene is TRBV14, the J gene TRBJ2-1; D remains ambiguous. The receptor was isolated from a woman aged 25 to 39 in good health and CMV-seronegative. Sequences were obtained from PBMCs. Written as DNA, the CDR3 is TGTGCCAGCAGCCAAGCACTCCCCTCCTACAATGAGCAGTTCTTC. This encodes CASSQALPSYNEQFF. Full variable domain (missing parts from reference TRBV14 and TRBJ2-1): EAGVTQFPSHSVIEKGQTVTLRCDPISGHDNLYWYRRVMGKEIKFLLHFVKESKQDESGMPNNRFLAERTGGTYSTLKVQPAELEDSGVYFCASSQALPSYNEQFFGPGTRLTVL.